This paragraph covers one TCR beta chain sequence. Its target is not known. These data originate in a study of cytomegalovirus exposure and HLA in healthy donors. Regarding the study as a whole: Sequencing artifact likely explains a cluster of highly shared sequence variants.

V was cut by 6 bases and J by 2 bases, with 15 bases left in between. In germline, CDR1 is MNHEY, CDR2 SVGAGI. CDR3 length equals 15 residues. 13 Jbeta primers and 60 Vbeta primers were used for the PCR. Produced via immunoSEQ multiplex PCR; TCRdb's table is partial and in-frame only. The sample includes some 150,000 clones, around 84% of them seen just once. V and J are TRBV6-5 and TRBJ2-3, with a weak D call TRBD2 (6 bases). The material sequenced was PBMCs. This TCR derives from a boy aged 2 to 9 in good health and CMV-seronegative. Here the CDR3 DNA reads TGTGCCAGCAGCCGCCGGGACTTTTACACAGATACGCAGTATTTT. It yields the protein CASSRRDFYTDTQYF.